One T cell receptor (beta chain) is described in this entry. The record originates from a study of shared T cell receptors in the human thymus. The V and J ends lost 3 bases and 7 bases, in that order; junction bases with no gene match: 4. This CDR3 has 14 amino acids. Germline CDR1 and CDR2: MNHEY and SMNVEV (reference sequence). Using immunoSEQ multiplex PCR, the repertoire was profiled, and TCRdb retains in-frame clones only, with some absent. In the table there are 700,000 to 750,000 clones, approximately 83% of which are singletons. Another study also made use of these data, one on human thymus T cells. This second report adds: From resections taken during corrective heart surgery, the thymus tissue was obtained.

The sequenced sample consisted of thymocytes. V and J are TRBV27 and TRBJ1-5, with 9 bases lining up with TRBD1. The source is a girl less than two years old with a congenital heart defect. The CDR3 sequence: CASSFQTGGQPQHF. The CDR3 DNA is TGTGCCAGCAGTTTTCAGACAGGGGGGCAGCCCCAGCATTTT.